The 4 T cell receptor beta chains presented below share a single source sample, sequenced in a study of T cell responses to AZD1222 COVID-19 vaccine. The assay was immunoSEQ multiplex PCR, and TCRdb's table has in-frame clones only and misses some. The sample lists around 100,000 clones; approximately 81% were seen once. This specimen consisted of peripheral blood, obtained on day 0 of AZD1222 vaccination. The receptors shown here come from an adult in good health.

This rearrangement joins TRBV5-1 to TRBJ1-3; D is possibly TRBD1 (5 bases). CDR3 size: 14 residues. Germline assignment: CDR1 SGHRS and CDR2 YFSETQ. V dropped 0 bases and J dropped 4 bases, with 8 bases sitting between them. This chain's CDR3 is CASSLVGAGNTIYF. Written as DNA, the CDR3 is TGCGCCAGCAGCTTGGTTGGGGCCGGAAACACCATATATTTT.

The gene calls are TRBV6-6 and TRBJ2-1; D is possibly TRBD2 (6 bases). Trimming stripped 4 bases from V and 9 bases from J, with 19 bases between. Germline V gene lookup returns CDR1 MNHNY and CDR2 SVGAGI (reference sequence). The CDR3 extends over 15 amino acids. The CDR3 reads CASSSGRGRLGEQFF. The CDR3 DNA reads TGTGCCAGCAGTTCGGGGCGTGGGAGACTAGGTGAGCAGTTCTTC.

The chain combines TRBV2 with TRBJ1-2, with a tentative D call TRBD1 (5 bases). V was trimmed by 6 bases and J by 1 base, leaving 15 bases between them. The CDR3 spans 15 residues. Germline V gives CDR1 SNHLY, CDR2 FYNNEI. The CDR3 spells CASSEYLTDNYGYTF. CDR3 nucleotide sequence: TGTGCCAGCAGCGAATACCTGACAGATAACTATGGCTACACCTTC.

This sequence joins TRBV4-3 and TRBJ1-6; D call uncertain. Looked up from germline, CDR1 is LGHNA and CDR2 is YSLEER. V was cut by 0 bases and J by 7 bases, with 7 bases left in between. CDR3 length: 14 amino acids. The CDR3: CASSQDRSNSPLHF. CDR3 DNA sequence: TGCGCCAGCAGCCAAGATCGCAGCAATTCACCCCTCCACTTT.